This T cell receptor (beta chain) was identified during a study of T cell responses to AZD1222 COVID-19 vaccine. This CDR3 contains 15 residues. Trimming stripped 4 bases from V and 6 bases from J, with 14 bases between. Germline CDR1 and CDR2: SGHDT and YYEEEE. This table comes from immunoSEQ multiplex PCR, and its TCRdb copy is limited to in-frame clones, with some not included. The table includes 150,000 to 200,000 clones, roughly nine tenths detected once. The rearrangement links TRBV5-6 to TRBJ1-6; maybe TRBD1 (5 bases). Sequencing was performed on peripheral blood, taken 28 days after the second AZD1222 dose. The TCR was taken from an adult who received the AZD1222 COVID-19 vaccine. The CDR3 bases are TGTGCCAGCAGCCGGTTGGGGACGGGTAATTCACCCCTCCACTTT. Its protein is CASSRLGTGNSPLHF.